This TCR beta chain was captured by sequencing in a study of T cell repertoires in cytomegalovirus infection. Study summary: Public TCR beta signatures marked donors with CMV infection and the matching HLA.

Details on this clonotype: The antigen remains undetermined.

Overall study findings and caveats: In two of eight donors, the top clonotype was HLA-C-restricted CMV-specific. Carriage of CMV together with the relevant HLA was identifiable through cumulative public TCR beta family frequency.

From germline, CDR1 is MNHEY and CDR2 SVGAGI. The CDR3 runs 12 residues. V gave up 6 bases and J gave up 4 bases, with 9 bases separating them. TCRdb itself ran the reads through MiXCR, one entry per CDR3 protein. The profile covers approximately 170,000 distinct CDR3 sequences, with roughly a sixth appearing a single time and roughly a sixth taken by the ten largest. The origin of this receptor is a human donor in good health (CMV status not recorded). Some clones in this sample may be carry-over from other donors' samples. The sequencing sample was made of CD8+ T cells from PBMCs. The chain recombines TRBV6-5 with TRBJ2-5; a weak D match, TRBD2 (5 bases). The CDR3 bases are TGTGCCAGCAGCACCGGGATAGAGACCCAGTACTTC. Amino acid sequence: CASSTGIETQYF.